The following is a T cell receptor beta chain sequence with its context. This record comes from a study of OX40 agonist ivuxolimab in advanced cancers. The overall study: Patients were treated with ivuxolimab, an agonistic anti-OX40 (CD134) antibody.

Germline V lookup: CDR1 MNHEY, CDR2 SVGAGI. This CDR3 has 14 residues. Trimming stripped 6 bases from V and 9 bases from J, with 18 bases between. The repertoire was sequenced with immunoSEQ multiplex PCR; TCRdb's copy has only in-frame clones and lacks some. The sample has 90,000 or so clones, roughly nine tenths seen once. J is TRBJ2-1 and V is TRBV6-5, with a possible D match to TRBD1 (6 bases). The source is an adult with an advanced solid tumor such as melanoma, head and neck, liver or kidney cancer. The specimen comprised CD4+ or CD8+ T cells sorted from blood, sampled in a trial of the OX40 agonist ivuxolimab. The CDR3 here is CASSLYTGHSEQFF. CDR3 sequence (DNA): TGTGCCAGCAGCCTTTACACAGGGCACAGTGAGCAGTTCTTC.